A selection of T cell receptor beta chains follows, all from one sample in a study of T cells after yellow fever vaccination. In TCRdb, the 5' RACE reads were re-called with MiXCR into one record per CDR3 protein. The table shows 100,000 to 150,000 distinct CDR3 sequences, with about 8.2% occurring only once. The specimen was CD8+ T cells sorted from PBMCs, collected on the day of the yellow fever booster vaccination. The receptors were sampled from a man aged 18 to 30 who received the YFV17D yellow fever vaccine. CDR3s include the opening cysteine and the closing phenylalanine or tryptophan. Fields, in order: J gene, clone size, V gene, CDR3 length, D gene, CDR3 DNA, CDR3 protein. A D gene is named only where the DNA matches it firmly. The size field is filled for only some rows; it gives once, few, many or a size class.

TRBJ1-1 NA TRBV6-2/TRBV6-3 14 NA TGTGCCAGCAGTTATCCGCACGTGAACACTGAAGCTTTCTTT CASSYPHVNTEAFF
TRBJ2-5 NA TRBV11-2 16 NA TGTGCCAGCAGCTTAGCTGTCAGGGGACGAGGAGAGACCCAGTACTTC CASSLAVRGRGETQYF
TRBJ1-2 many TRBV15 16 TRBD1 TGTGCCACCAGCAGAGACCGGACAGGATCTAACTATGGCTACACCTTC CATSRDRTGSNYGYTF
TRBJ2-4 NA TRBV27 15 NA TGTGCCAGCAGTTTATCGATAGGGTCCAAAAACATTCAGTACTTC CASSLSIGSKNIQYF
TRBJ1-2 NA TRBV6-5 15 NA TGTGCCAGCAGTTACTCGGGTCTTTACCGGGGTGGCTACACCTTC CASSYSGLYRGGYTF
TRBJ1-1 few TRBV5-5 17 TRBD1 TGTGCCAGCAGCCGTCAAACCGGGACAGGGGTGAACACTGAAGCTTTCTTT CASSRQTGTGVNTEAFF
TRBJ1-2 NA TRBV14 14 NA TGTGCCAGCAGCCCATCTCGGACGGTCTATGGCTACACCTTC CASSPSRTVYGYTF
TRBJ1-2 few TRBV20-1 12 TRBD1 TGCAGTGCTGACAGGGGCGGTTATGGCTACACCTTC CSADRGGYGYTF
TRBJ2-3 NA TRBV7-9 15 NA TGTGCCAGCAGCTTAGTAGGGGATAGCACAGATACGCAGTATTTT CASSLVGDSTDTQYF
TRBJ2-3 few TRBV27 13 NA TGTGCCACCCGAGCCGGGAGCACAGATACGCAGTATTTT CATRAGSTDTQYF
TRBJ2-1 many TRBV13 12 NA TGTGCCACAGGGATTGTAAGGAATGAGCAGTTCTTC CATGIVRNEQFF
TRBJ1-1 NA TRBV9 16 NA TGTGCCAGCAGTGCGACCGTGGGGGGCGATGGCACTGAAGCTTTCTTT CASSATVGGDGTEAFF
TRBJ2-1 NA TRBV7-9 15 TRBD2 TGTGCCAGCAGCTCCCTAGCGGGGGGGACTAGCGAGCAGTTCTTC CASSSLAGGTSEQFF
TRBJ1-1 NA TRBV18 13 NA TGTGCCAGCTCACCAGAGTTGAACACTGAAGCTTTCTTT CASSPELNTEAFF
TRBJ2-1 few TRBV2 13 NA TGTGCCAGCAAGGGCGGCTCCTACAATGAGCAGTTCTTC CASKGGSYNEQFF
TRBJ1-2 few TRBV9 14 NA TGTGCCAGCAGCCGAGATGACACGCGGGATGGCTACACCTTC CASSRDDTRDGYTF
TRBJ2-1 NA TRBV28 15 NA TGTGCCAGCAGCCCACATGGAGGGTCCTACAATGAGCAGTTCTTC CASSPHGGSYNEQFF
TRBJ2-3 many TRBV5-1 16 TRBD2 TGCGCCAGCAGCGGGCATCTAGCGGGGGACACAGATACGCAGTATTTT CASSGHLAGDTDTQYF